The present entry profiles one T cell receptor (beta chain) with its context. This specimen comes from a study of blood T cell repertoires in COVID-19. As for the study in general: Acute and convalescent COVID-19 samples came from the United States, Italy and Spain. PBMCs, B-cell-depleted T cells, or T cells provided the cDNA or gDNA that made up the material.

V was shortened by 0 bases and J by 1 base, with 12 bases between the two germline ends. This CDR3 has 16 residues. The germline V gene encodes CDR1 SEHNR and CDR2 FQNEAQ (reference sequence). Some clones are missing from TCRdb's copy, which holds only in-frame ones; the method was immunoSEQ multiplex PCR. Of about 480,000 clones listed, roughly 89% were seen once; the top ten hold roughly 7.3%. A Seattle source enrolled patients during active infection and followed them longitudinally. Sequencing input: peripheral blood. The V gene is TRBV7-9, the J gene TRBJ1-2; D uncertain. This clonotype originated in a woman aged 50 to 60 with COVID-19, enrolled during active disease. CDR3 sequence: CASSLAWQDFNYGYTF. CDR3 DNA sequence: TGTGCCAGCAGCTTAGCCTGGCAGGACTTTAACTATGGCTACACCTTC.